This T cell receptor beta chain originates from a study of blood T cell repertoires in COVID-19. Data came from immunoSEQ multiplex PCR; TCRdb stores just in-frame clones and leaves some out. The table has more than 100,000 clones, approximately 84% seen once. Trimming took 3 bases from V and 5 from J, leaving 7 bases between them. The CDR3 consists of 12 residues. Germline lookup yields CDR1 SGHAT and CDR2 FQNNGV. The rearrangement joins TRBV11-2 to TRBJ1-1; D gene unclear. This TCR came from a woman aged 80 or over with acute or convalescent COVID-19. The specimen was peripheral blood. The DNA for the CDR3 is TGTGCCAGCAGCTTTGGCTCAACTGAAGCTTTCTTT. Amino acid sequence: CASSFGSTEAFF.